This T cell receptor (beta chain) is drawn from a study of cytomegalovirus exposure and HLA in healthy donors. Study-wide background: Genotyping showed roughly 76% of fewer than 500 donors falling in the Caucasian-associated ancestry cluster.

This clone was seen once. The same CDR3 is also encoded by other DNA sequences in this sample. PCR amplification relied on 60 Vbeta primers (plus 13 Jbeta primers). The assay was immunoSEQ multiplex PCR, and TCRdb's table has in-frame clones only and misses some. This repertoire shows 150,000 to 200,000 clones, roughly 85% found once; its top ten account for 2.3%. V gave up 2 bases and J gave up 4 bases, with 11 bases separating them. The CDR3 covers 14 residues. Germline CDR1 MDHEN, CDR2 SYDVKM. The TCR comes from a woman between 45 and 60 years old in good health and CMV-seronegative. The V call is TRBV28, the J call TRBJ1-1; D uncertain. The sequencing input was PBMCs. Here the CDR3 reads CASSLRGSGTEAFF. As DNA, the CDR3 is TGTGCCAGCAGTTTACGGGGTTCGGGCACTGAAGCTTTCTTT.